The rows below give T cell receptor beta chains drawn from one sample of a study of a mutant IDH1 vaccine in newly diagnosed glioma. The assay was immunoSEQ multiplex PCR, and TCRdb's table has in-frame clones only and misses some. The sample has about 35,000 clones, over 60% seen once. Sequenced here: peripheral blood mononuclear cells (PBMCs), sampled from a glioma patient treated with radiotherapy, temozolomide or both. Receptors originate from a man between 50 and 59 years old with glioma. Some clones in this sample may be carry-over from other donors' samples. CDR3s include the opening cysteine and the closing phenylalanine or tryptophan. D genes are given only for firm matches. Size is omitted from some rows. Given values are once, few, many or a class for expanded clones.

clone size,D gene,J gene,V gene,CDR3 DNA,CDR3 protein
-,-,TRBJ1-5,TRBV6-6,TGTGCCAGCAGTTCCAGCTCCCAGCCCCAGCATTTT,CASSSSSQPQHF
-,TRBD2,TRBJ2-7,TRBV27,TGTGCCAGCAGTTCGTACGGCGGGGGTACGGGTGAGCAGTACTTC,CASSSYGGGTGEQYF
-,-,TRBJ2-2,TRBV5-6,TGTGCCAGCAGCTTGTGGGTTTGGCAGAAAAACACCGGGGAGCTGTTTTTT,CASSLWVWQKNTGELFF
-,-,TRBJ1-1,TRBV29-1,TGCAGCGTTGAAGACACAGTGCAGTCAGCCGCTGCTTTCTTT,CSVEDTVQSAAAFF
-,-,TRBJ1-2,TRBV27,TGTGCCAGCAGTTCCGAGGGGGGTTCATATGGCTACACCTTC,CASSSEGGSYGYTF
-,-,TRBJ2-3,TRBV28,TGTGCCAGCAGCCGCGGACCGGAGAATACGCAGTATTTT,CASSRGPENTQYF
-,-,TRBJ1-2,TRBV7-2,TGTGCCAGCAGCCCGTCGGGCGGCTGGGCCAACTATGGCTACACCTTC,CASSPSGGWANYGYTF
-,-,TRBJ2-3,TRBV4-1,TGCGCCAGCAGCCAGGGCTCGGGGAGCACAGATACGCAGTATTTT,CASSQGSGSTDTQYF
-,TRBD2,TRBJ2-2,TRBV7-9,TGTGCCAGCAGCTTAGCGTCTAGCGGGGTCCCGGAGCTGTTTTTT,CASSLASSGVPELFF
-,-,TRBJ2-1,TRBV19,TGTGCCAGTAGTATACCCTCATATGGGGCGTACAATGAGCAGTTCTTC,CASSIPSYGAYNEQFF
-,-,TRBJ2-1,TRBV5-6,TGTGCCAGCAGCGCCCGTTCGGAGCAGTTCTTC,CASSARSEQFF
-,-,TRBJ1-6,TRBV9,TGTGCCAGCAGCGTAGATTTATTGGGCGAACCCCTCCACTTT,CASSVDLLGEPLHF
-,-,TRBJ2-7,TRBV7-9,TGTGCCAGCAGCCGTAACTACGAGCAGTACTTC,CASSRNYEQYF
few,-,TRBJ1-5,TRBV2,TGTGCCAGCAGTCGGGACTCCGGGAGCAATCAGCCCCAGCATTTT,CASSRDSGSNQPQHF
-,TRBD1,TRBJ1-1,TRBV19,TGTGCCAGTAGTAGCAGAACAGGGGTGGATTCTGAAGCTTTCTTT,CASSSRTGVDSEAFF
medium-sized,-,TRBJ1-6,TRBV10-3,TGTGCCATCAGTGAGGGTCGGGCCAATTCACCCCTCCACTTT,CAISEGRANSPLHF
-,-,TRBJ2-4,TRBV2,TGTGCCAGCCGGGACGATAAGGGTATTCAGTACTTC,CASRDDKGIQYF
-,-,TRBJ2-2,TRBV2,TGTGCCAGCATTGAGGGGAGATGGACCGGGGAGCTGTTTTTT,CASIEGRWTGELFF
-,-,TRBJ2-7,TRBV6-5,TGTGCCAGCAGTACTGACGGGTCCTACGAGCAGTACTTC,CASSTDGSYEQYF
-,-,TRBJ1-2,TRBV5-1,TGCGCCAGCAGCGAAGGAGTCTCCTCTCGGGGCTACACCTTC,CASSEGVSSRGYTF